Sequencing of this T cell receptor (beta chain) was carried out in a study of CD8 T cells in Susac syndrome. The CDR3 is made up of 14 amino acids. Trimming left V 5 bases short and J 7 bases short, with 17 bases between. The study's findings and limits: TCR sequencing and HLA analysis covered a relatively small number of individuals.

Regarding this clonotype: The antigen remains undetermined.

CD8+ and CD4+ T cells from blood underwent TCR beta sequencing. Relapsing-remitting disease, either stable or active, was present in the multiple sclerosis controls, who were treatment-naive patients. The authors negatively isolated CD8+ and CD4+ T cells and FACS-enriched TEMRA cells. An amount of RNA that ranged from roughly 0.5 to 1 ug was reverse transcribed with random hexamers. TCRdb re-called the immunoSEQ multiplex PCR reads through MiXCR, storing one row per CDR3 protein. The data show more than 200,000 distinct CDR3 sequences, over 85% seen once. Specimen: CD4+ T cells from PBMCs. J is TRBJ1-1 and V is TRBV12-3 or TRBV12-4; a weak D match, TRBD1 (5 bases). The clonotype was recovered from a human donor with multiple sclerosis. The CDR3 coding sequence is TGTGCCAGCAGTCCGGGGACGCAAGGCCATGAAGCTTTCTTT. Its protein is CASSPGTQGHEAFF.